This T cell receptor (beta chain) was retrieved from a study of T cells in Graves' hyperthyroidism and ophthalmopathy. Findings and caveats of the study: Peripheral blood also featured most of the thyroid clonotypes expanded above 0.001. Progression to ophthalmopathy was predicted a median of approximately 6.4 months early.

Regarding this clonotype: The antigen is unknown.

The germline V and J ends were trimmed by 10 bases and 1 base, with 19 bases remaining between them. The CDR3 is 15 residues long. Exclusion of a patient resulted from uncontrolled infection, other autoimmune disease, pregnancy or lactation. The PBMCs were sourced from fresh peripheral blood (about 10 ml). Amplification yielded TCR beta CDR3 regions, with RNA transcripts as the source. An initial round of RT-PCR targeting the TCR CDR3 relied on the HTBI primer set. TCRdb recomputed calls from the multiplex PCR reads with MiXCR, one row per CDR3 protein. The sample lists approximately 510,000 distinct CDR3 sequences; less than 25% were seen once.

The J gene is TRBJ1-1, the V gene TRBV12-3 or TRBV12-4; D might be TRBD1 (6 bases). The origin of this receptor is a man between 18 and 29 years old with Graves' hyperthyroidism. Sequenced input: blood. In DNA, the CDR3 is TGTGCCACCAGGGGACCCATGACGGGGAACACTGAAGCTTTCTTT. Protein sequence: CATRGPMTGNTEAFF.